This T cell receptor (beta chain) was profiled in a study of T cells in Graves' hyperthyroidism and ophthalmopathy. The source material, RNA transcripts, was used to amplify TCR beta CDR3 regions. Using the HTBI primer set, a first-round RT-PCR was run on the TCR CDR3. MiXCR, applied by TCRdb to the multiplex PCR reads, yields one record per CDR3 protein. The profile shows more than 300,000 distinct CDR3 sequences, approximately 15% of them singletons. V lost 0 bases, J lost 6 bases, and 17 bases lay in between. This CDR3 has 17 amino acids. Germline values: CDR1 MNHEY, CDR2 SVGEGT. The sequence was collected from a woman aged 55-69 years with Graves' hyperthyroidism. Sequenced input: blood. J is TRBJ2-2 and V is TRBV6-2 or TRBV6-3, with D unresolved. CDR3 region: CASSYSMVKASAGELFF. In nucleotides, the CDR3 is TGTGCCAGCAGTTACTCGATGGTGAAGGCGTCTGCCGGGGAGCTGTTTTTT.